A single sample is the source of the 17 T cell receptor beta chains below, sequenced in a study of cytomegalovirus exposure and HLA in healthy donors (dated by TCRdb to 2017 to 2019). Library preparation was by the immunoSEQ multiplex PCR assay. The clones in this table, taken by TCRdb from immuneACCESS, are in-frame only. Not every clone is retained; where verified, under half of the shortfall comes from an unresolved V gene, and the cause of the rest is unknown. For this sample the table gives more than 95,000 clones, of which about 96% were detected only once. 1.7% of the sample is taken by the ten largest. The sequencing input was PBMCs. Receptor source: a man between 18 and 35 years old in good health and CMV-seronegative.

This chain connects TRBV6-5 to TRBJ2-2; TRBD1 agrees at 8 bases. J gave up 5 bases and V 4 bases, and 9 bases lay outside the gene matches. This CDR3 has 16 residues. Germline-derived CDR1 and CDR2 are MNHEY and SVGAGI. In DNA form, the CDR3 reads TGTGCCAGCAGTTCCCCCGGACAGGGCGGGACCGGGGAGCTGTTTTTT. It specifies CASSSPGQGGTGELFF.

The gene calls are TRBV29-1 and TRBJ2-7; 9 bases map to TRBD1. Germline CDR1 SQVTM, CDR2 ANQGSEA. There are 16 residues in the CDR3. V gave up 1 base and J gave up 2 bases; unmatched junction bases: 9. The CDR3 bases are TGCAGCGTTGAAGTACCGACAGGGGGGCCACCCTACGAGCAGTACTTC. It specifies CSVEVPTGGPPYEQYF.

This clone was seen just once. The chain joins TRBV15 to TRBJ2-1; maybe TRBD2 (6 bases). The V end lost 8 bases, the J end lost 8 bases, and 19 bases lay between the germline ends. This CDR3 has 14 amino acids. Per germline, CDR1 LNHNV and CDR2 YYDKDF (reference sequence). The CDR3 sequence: CATRRGGMSYEQFF. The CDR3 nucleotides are TGTGCCACCCGACGCGGCGGGATGAGTTATGAGCAGTTCTTC.

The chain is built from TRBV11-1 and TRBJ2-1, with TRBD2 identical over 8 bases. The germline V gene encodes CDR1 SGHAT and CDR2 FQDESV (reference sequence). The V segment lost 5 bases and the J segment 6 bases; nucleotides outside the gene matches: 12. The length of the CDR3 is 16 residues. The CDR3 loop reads CASSALGTSGFNEQFF. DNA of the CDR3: TGTGCCAGCAGCGCCCTCGGGACTAGTGGGTTCAATGAGCAGTTCTTC. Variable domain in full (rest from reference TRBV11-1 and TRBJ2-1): EAEVAQSPRYKITEKSQAVAFWCDPISGHATLYWYRQILGQGPELLVQFQDESVVDDSQLPKDRFSAERLKGVDSTLKIQPAELGDSAMYLCASSALGTSGFNEQFFGPGTRLTVL.

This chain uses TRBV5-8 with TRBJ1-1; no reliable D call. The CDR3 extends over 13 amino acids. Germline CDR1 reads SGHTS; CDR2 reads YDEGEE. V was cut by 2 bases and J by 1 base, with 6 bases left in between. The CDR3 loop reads CASSFESNTEAFF. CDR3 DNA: TGTGCCAGCAGCTTCGAGTCGAACACTGAAGCTTTCTTT. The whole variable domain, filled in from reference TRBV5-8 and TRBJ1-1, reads EAGVTQSPTHLIKTRGQQATLRCSPISGHTSVYWYQQALGLGLQFLLWYDEGEERNRGNFPPRFSGRQFPNYSSELNVNALELEDSALYLCASSFESNTEAFFGQGTRLTVV.

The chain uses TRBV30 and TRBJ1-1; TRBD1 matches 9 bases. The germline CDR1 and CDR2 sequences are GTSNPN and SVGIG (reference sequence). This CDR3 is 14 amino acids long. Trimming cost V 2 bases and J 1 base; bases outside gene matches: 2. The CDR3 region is CAWSTGQGNTEAFF. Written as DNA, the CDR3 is TGTGCCTGGAGTACGGGACAGGGGAACACTGAAGCTTTCTTT.

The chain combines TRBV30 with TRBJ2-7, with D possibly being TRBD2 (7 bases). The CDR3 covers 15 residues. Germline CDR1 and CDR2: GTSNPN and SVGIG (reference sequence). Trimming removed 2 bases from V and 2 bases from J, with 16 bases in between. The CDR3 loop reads CAWSSGRGLTYEQYF. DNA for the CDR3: TGTGCCTGGAGTTCCGGGCGGGGGCTAACCTACGAGCAGTACTTC.

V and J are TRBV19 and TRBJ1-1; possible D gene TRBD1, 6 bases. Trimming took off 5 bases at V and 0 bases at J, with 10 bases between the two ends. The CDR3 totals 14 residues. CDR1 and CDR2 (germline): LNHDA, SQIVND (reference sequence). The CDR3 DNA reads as TGTGCCAGTAGTCCCAGGGGTTTGAACACTGAAGCTTTCTTT. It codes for CASSPRGLNTEAFF.

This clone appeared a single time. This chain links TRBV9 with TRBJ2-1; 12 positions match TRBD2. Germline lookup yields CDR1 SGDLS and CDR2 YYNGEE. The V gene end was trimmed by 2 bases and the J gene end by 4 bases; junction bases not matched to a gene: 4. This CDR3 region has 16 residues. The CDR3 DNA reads TGTGCCAGCAGCGTGGGCGGGACTAGCGGGTACAATGAGCAGTTCTTC. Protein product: CASSVGGTSGYNEQFF. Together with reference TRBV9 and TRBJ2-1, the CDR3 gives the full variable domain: DSGVTQTPKHLITATGQRVTLRCSPRSGDLSVYWYQQSLDQGLQFLIQYYNGEERAKGNILERFSAQQFPDLHSELNLSSLELGDSALYFCASSVGGTSGYNEQFFGPGTRLTVL.

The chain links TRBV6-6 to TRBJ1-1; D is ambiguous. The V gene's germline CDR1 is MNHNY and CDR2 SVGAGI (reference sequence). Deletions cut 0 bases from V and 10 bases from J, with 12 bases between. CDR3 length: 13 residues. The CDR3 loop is CASSYSEGFGAFF. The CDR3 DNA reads TGTGCCAGCAGTTACTCGGAGGGATTTGGAGCTTTCTTT.

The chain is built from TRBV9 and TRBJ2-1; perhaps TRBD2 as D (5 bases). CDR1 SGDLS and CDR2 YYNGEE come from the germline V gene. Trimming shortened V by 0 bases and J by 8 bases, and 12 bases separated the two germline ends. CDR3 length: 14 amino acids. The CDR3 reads CASSVGGGVHEQFF. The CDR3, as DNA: TGTGCCAGCAGCGTAGGAGGAGGTGTCCATGAGCAGTTCTTC.

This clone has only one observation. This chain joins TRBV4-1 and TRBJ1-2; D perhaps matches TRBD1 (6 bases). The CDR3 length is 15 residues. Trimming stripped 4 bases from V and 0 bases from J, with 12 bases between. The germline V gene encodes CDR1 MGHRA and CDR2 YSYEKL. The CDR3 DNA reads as TGCGCCAGCAGCCCAGGGGACGGTACTAACTATGGCTACACCTTC. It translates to CASSPGDGTNYGYTF.

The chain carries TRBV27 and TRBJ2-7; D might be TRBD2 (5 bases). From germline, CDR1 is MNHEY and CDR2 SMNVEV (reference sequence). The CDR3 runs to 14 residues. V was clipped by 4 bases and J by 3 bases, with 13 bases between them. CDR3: CASSWRGPYYEQYF. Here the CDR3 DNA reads TGTGCCAGCAGTTGGCGCGGGCCCTACTACGAGCAGTACTTC.

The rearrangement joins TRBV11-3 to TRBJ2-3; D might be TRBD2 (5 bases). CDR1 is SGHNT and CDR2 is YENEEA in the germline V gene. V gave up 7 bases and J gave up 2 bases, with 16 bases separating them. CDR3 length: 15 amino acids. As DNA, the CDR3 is TGTGCCAGCACCCTATTAGCGCCCGACACAGATACGCAGTATTTT. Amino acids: CASTLLAPDTDTQYF. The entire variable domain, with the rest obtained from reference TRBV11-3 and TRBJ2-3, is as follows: EAGVVQSPRYKIIEKKQPVAFWCNPISGHNTLYWYLQNLGQGPELLIRYENEEAVDDSQLPKDRFSAERLKGVDSTLKIQPAELGDSAVYLCASTLLAPDTDTQYFGPGTRLTVL.

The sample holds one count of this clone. The CDR3 DNA sequence: TGTGCCAGCAGGCCAGCGGGAGGGCCATCCGGGGAGCTGTTTTTT. This sequence encodes CASRPAGGPSGELFF. The gene calls are TRBV7-2 and TRBJ2-2; TRBD2 matches at 10 bases. V gave up 6 bases and J gave up 6 bases; unmatched junction bases: 7. The CDR3 runs 15 residues. Germline values: CDR1 SGHTA, CDR2 FQGNSA.

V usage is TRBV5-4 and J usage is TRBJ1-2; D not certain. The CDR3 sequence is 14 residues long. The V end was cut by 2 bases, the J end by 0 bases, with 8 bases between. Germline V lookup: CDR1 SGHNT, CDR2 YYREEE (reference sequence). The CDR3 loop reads CASSFPAANYGYTF. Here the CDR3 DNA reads TGTGCCAGCAGCTTCCCGGCGGCTAACTATGGCTACACCTTC.

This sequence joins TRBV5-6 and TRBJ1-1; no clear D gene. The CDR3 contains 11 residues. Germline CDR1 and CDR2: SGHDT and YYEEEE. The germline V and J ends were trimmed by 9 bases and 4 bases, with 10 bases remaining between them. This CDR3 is CATYRGTEAFF. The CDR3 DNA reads TGTGCCACGTATCGGGGCACTGAAGCTTTCTTT.